The 26 T cell receptor beta chains in this list originate from one sample, sequenced in a study of T cell changes during pregnancy in multiple sclerosis. Data came from immunoSEQ multiplex PCR; TCRdb stores just in-frame clones and leaves some out. The repertoire consists of over 25,000 clones, with roughly nine tenths occurring once and the leading ten covering about 0.64%. Specimen: CD4+ T cells from peripheral blood mononuclear cells, collected in the first trimester of pregnancy. These receptors were taken from a female donor with multiple sclerosis, enrolled in a pregnancy study.

The gene calls are TRBV7-8 and TRBJ1-2, with D tentatively TRBD1 (6 bases). This CDR3 comprises 14 residues. Trimming took 5 bases from V and 4 from J, leaving 14 bases between them. Germline V gives CDR1 SGHVS, CDR2 FQNEAQ. Here the CDR3 reads CASSLTTGLYGYTF. The CDR3 coding sequence is TGTGCCAGCAGCCTGACGACAGGCCTCTATGGCTACACCTTC.

The chain couples TRBV11-2 to TRBJ1-1; tentatively, D is TRBD1 (6 bases). Trimming cost V 3 bases and J 7 bases, with 12 bases left between them. This CDR3 spans 13 amino acids. CDR1 is SGHAT and CDR2 is FQNNGV in the germline V gene. The CDR3 spells CASSFRIQGEAFF. DNA for the CDR3: TGTGCCAGCAGCTTTAGAATACAGGGTGAAGCTTTCTTT. Filled out from reference TRBV11-2 and TRBJ1-1, the complete variable domain reads EAGVAQSPRYKIIEKRQSVAFWCNPISGHATLYWYQQILGQGPKLLIQFQNNGVVDDSQLPKDRFSAERLKGVDSTLKIQPAKLEDSAVYLCASSFRIQGEAFFGQGTRLTVV.

The chain uses TRBV21-1 and TRBJ1-2; TRBD1 is the table's D call and was not checked against the DNA. TRBV21-1 counts as a pseudogene. CDR3 length: 12 amino acids. The CDR3 is CASTGPHYGYTF. The CDR3 DNA is TGTGCCAGCACAGGGCCCCACTATGGCTACACCTTC.

The chain has TRBV5-1 and TRBJ2-4; D possibly corresponds to TRBD2 (5 bases). The V and J ends lost 1 base and 5 bases respectively, with 10 bases between them. CDR1 is SGHRS and CDR2 is YFSETQ in the germline V gene. The CDR3 loop spans 14 amino acids. The CDR3 is CASSLRGRQNIQYF. CDR3 nucleotide sequence: TGCGCCAGCAGCTTGCGGGGTCGACAAAACATTCAGTACTTC. Variable domain in full (rest from reference TRBV5-1 and TRBJ2-4): KAGVTQTPRYLIKTRGQQVTLSCSPISGHRSVSWYQQTPGQGLQFLFEYFSETQRNKGNFPGRFSGRQFSNSRSEMNVSTLELGDSALYLCASSLRGRQNIQYFGAGTRLSVL.

The rearrangement joins TRBV11-2 to TRBJ1-1; D unresolved. The CDR3 consists of 12 residues. V was shortened by 5 bases and J by 6 bases, with 10 bases between the two germline ends. CDR1 and CDR2 (germline): SGHAT, FQNNGV. The CDR3: CASSLQAPEAFF. CDR3 DNA: TGTGCCAGCAGCCTTCAGGCTCCTGAAGCTTTCTTT.

The count of this clone is one. The J gene is TRBJ2-1, the V gene TRBV30; tentatively, D is TRBD2 (6 bases). The V gene lost 0 bases and the J gene lost 12 bases, with 9 bases spanning the gap. This CDR3 region has 11 residues. The germline V gene has CDR1 GTSNPN and CDR2 SVGIG (reference sequence). CDR3 in DNA: TGTGCCTGGAGTGTTGGGCGGGGGCAGTTCTTC. This translates into CAWSVGRGQFF.

The J gene is TRBJ1-1, the V gene TRBV23-1, with 10 positions matching TRBD1. TRBV23-1 is reported as an ORF; its role is uncertain. The CDR3 is 17 residues long. With V trimmed by 0 bases and J by 1 base, 5 bases remained unmatched. CDR3 residues: CASSQSPRQGANTEAFF. In DNA, the CDR3 is TGCGCCAGCAGTCAATCCCCCCGACAGGGGGCGAACACTGAAGCTTTCTTT.

This CDR3 reads CASSLGAGYTF. The CDR3 DNA is TGTGCCAGCAGCTTAGGGGCGGGCTACACCTTC. V usage is TRBV11-2 and J usage is TRBJ1-2; D gene unclear. This CDR3 contains 11 residues. V was trimmed by 1 base and J by 8 bases, leaving 5 bases between them. Germline V gives CDR1 SGHAT, CDR2 FQNNGV.

The chain carries TRBV7-6 and TRBJ2-1; the match to TRBD2 covers 9 bases. The CDR3 totals 17 residues. With V trimmed by 0 bases and J by 4 bases, 7 bases remained unmatched. CDR1 is SGHVS and CDR2 is FNYEAQ in the germline V gene. The CDR3, as DNA: TGTGCCAGCAGCTTAGCTGAGCGGGGGGCCATGTACAATGAGCAGTTCTTC. Its translation is CASSLAERGAMYNEQFF.

The chain carries TRBV20-1 and TRBJ2-1; D unclear. The CDR3 totals 11 residues. CDR1 and CDR2 (germline): DFQATT, SNEGSKA (reference sequence). Trimming stripped 1 base from V and 7 bases from J, with 5 bases between. CDR3 residues: CSARGANEQFF. The CDR3 nucleotides are TGCAGTGCTAGAGGGGCTAATGAGCAGTTCTTC.

The chain couples TRBV7-2 to TRBJ1-2, with D perhaps matching TRBD1 (5 bases). V lost 4 bases to trimming and J lost 8 bases, with 17 bases between them. Per the germline V gene, CDR1 is SGHTA and CDR2 is FQGNSA. The CDR3 is 14 residues long. The CDR3 region has the DNA TGTGCCAGCAGCTCTTATTCAGGGTTTGAAGGCTACACCTTC. Its protein product is CASSSYSGFEGYTF.

This chain uses TRBV7-2 with TRBJ2-7, with TRBD2 matching over 7 bases. V dropped 4 bases and J dropped 5; count of bases not matched to a gene: 8. Germline V gene data show CDR1 as SGHTA and CDR2 as FQGNSA. The CDR3 has 14 residues. CDR3 nucleotide sequence: TGTGCCAGCAGCTGGCCGAGGGAGGGTAACGAGCAGTACTTC. Encoded protein: CASSWPREGNEQYF.

The chain is built from TRBV5-4 and TRBJ2-3; TRBD1 agrees at 7 bases. This CDR3 comprises 14 residues. Germline CDR1 and CDR2: SGHNT and YYREEE (reference sequence). The V and J ends lost 5 bases and 5 bases, in that order; junction bases with no gene match: 8. The DNA of the CDR3 is TGTGCCAGCAGGTTCGGGACAGCTGAAGATACGCAGTATTTT. It is translated as CASRFGTAEDTQYF. Based on the CDR3 plus reference TRBV5-4 and TRBJ2-3, the full variable domain is ETGVTQSPTHLIKTRGQQVTLRCSSQSGHNTVSWYQQALGQGPQFIFQYYREEENGRGNFPPRFSGLQFPNYSSELNVNALELDDSALYLCASRFGTAEDTQYFGPGTRLTVL.

The J gene is TRBJ1-1, the V gene TRBV6-1; D might be TRBD1 (5 bases). CDR1 is MNHNS and CDR2 is SASEGT in the germline V gene. V was trimmed by 4 bases and J by 1 base, leaving 7 bases between them. The CDR3 is 13 amino acids. The CDR3 loop reads CASSVDRNTEAFF. For the CDR3, the DNA is TGTGCCAGCAGTGTCGACAGGAACACTGAAGCTTTCTTT.

The CDR3 spells CASSLGAAIGTEAFF. The CDR3 DNA reads as TGTGCCAGCAGCTTAGGGGCAGCCATCGGCACTGAAGCTTTCTTT. The chain uses TRBV7-9 and TRBJ1-1; D is ambiguous. There are 15 residues in the CDR3. The V end was cut by 1 base, the J end by 4 bases, with 13 bases between. The V gene's germline CDR1 is SEHNR and CDR2 FQNEAQ (reference sequence).

V gene TRBV27 combines with J gene TRBJ1-4; D unclear. The CDR3 runs to 12 residues. The V end was cut by 5 bases, the J end by 10 bases, with 11 bases between. The V gene's germline CDR1 is MNHEY and CDR2 SMNVEV (reference sequence). The CDR3 DNA reads as TGTGCCAGCAGTCCCCTCACCGGAAAACTGTTTTTT. The encoded protein is CASSPLTGKLFF.

The genes are TRBV6-7 and TRBJ2-7; TRBD2 aligns across 11 bases. TRBV6-7 is designated an ORF whose function remains uncertain. Trimming took 7 bases from V and 7 from J; bases not matched to a gene: 24. CDR3 length equals 19 residues. DNA for the CDR3: TGTGCCAGCACCCATAGGGGAAGGGCTAGCGGGGGGCCCTCCCAAGAGCAGTACTTC. It encodes CASTHRGRASGGPSQEQYF.

The chain uses TRBV5-1 and TRBJ2-5; 14 nucleotides line up with TRBD2. This CDR3 has 15 residues. Germline values: CDR1 SGHRS, CDR2 YFSETQ. The V segment lost 0 bases and the J segment 5 bases; nucleotides outside the gene matches: 0. DNA for the CDR3: TGCGCCAGCAGCTTGGGACTAGCGGGGGGGGAGACCCAGTACTTC. Its translation is CASSLGLAGGETQYF. Combining the CDR3 with reference TRBV5-1 and TRBJ2-5 gives the whole variable domain KAGVTQTPRYLIKTRGQQVTLSCSPISGHRSVSWYQQTPGQGLQFLFEYFSETQRNKGNFPGRFSGRQFSNSRSEMNVSTLELGDSALYLCASSLGLAGGETQYFGPGTRLLVL.

The rearrangement joins TRBV2 to TRBJ2-1; TRBD2 matches 11 bases. Germline assignment: CDR1 SNHLY and CDR2 FYNNEI. The CDR3 is made up of 15 amino acids. The junction had 15 bases not matched to a gene; V was cut back by 10 bases and J by 10 bases. The CDR3 DNA reads as TGTGCCACCCTCCCCCGTAGCGGGGGGGCGGGGGAGCAGTTCTTC. It translates to CATLPRSGGAGEQFF.

V and J are TRBV30 and TRBJ2-5; 8 bases agree with TRBD1. The J call is in doubt because the DNA end fits TRBJ2-7 better. CDR3 length: 15 amino acids. CDR1 and CDR2 from the germline V gene are GTSNPN and SVGIG (reference sequence). In DNA form, the CDR3 reads TGTGCCTGGAGTGTACTTGGACAGGGTTCCTACGAGCAGTACTTC. Its translation: CAWSVLGQGSYEQYF.

The rearrangement links TRBV7-2 to TRBJ2-1, with TRBD2 matching over 10 bases. J lost 6 bases, V lost 5 bases, and 4 bases had no gene match. The CDR3 runs 14 residues. Looked up from germline, CDR1 is SGHTA and CDR2 is FQGNSA. In DNA form, the CDR3 reads TGTGCCAGCAGCCATGGGACTAGCGCCAATGAGCAGTTCTTC. It yields the protein CASSHGTSANEQFF.

J is TRBJ1-4 and V is TRBV5-1, with TRBD1 matching 7 bases. Germline V gives CDR1 SGHRS, CDR2 YFSETQ. The CDR3 has 17 residues. With 1 base clipped from V and 1 base from J, the junction kept 7 bases outside the gene matches. CDR3 loop: CASSLIRQGVTNEKLFF. DNA of the CDR3: TGCGCCAGCAGCTTGATCCGTCAGGGGGTAACTAATGAAAAACTGTTTTTT. Looking up the rest from reference TRBV5-1 and TRBJ1-4 gives the full variable domain: KAGVTQTPRYLIKTRGQQVTLSCSPISGHRSVSWYQQTPGQGLQFLFEYFSETQRNKGNFPGRFSGRQFSNSRSEMNVSTLELGDSALYLCASSLIRQGVTNEKLFFGSGTQLSVL.

V gene TRBV29-1 combines with J gene TRBJ2-7; 10 positions match TRBD1. The CDR3 runs to 14 residues. Germline V gives CDR1 SQVTM, CDR2 ANQGSEA. The V gene end was trimmed by 5 bases and the J gene end by 4 bases; junction bases not matched to a gene: 8. CDR3 region: CSVCRDRGLYEQYF. CDR3 coding DNA: TGCAGCGTTTGCCGGGACAGGGGATTATACGAGCAGTACTTC.

The chain employs TRBV7-2 and TRBJ1-5; TRBD1 matches at 7 bases. V lost 1 base and J lost 2; bases outside the gene matches: 2. Germline CDR1 reads SGHTA; CDR2 reads FQGNSA. This CDR3 region has 15 residues. CDR3 DNA sequence: TGTGCCAGCAGCTTAGAGGGGGCCGGCAATCAGCCCCAGCATTTT. Residues: CASSLEGAGNQPQHF.

The chain is built from TRBV5-4 and TRBJ2-1, with TRBD1 matching 9 bases. CDR3 length equals 16 residues. The germline gives CDR1 SGHNT, CDR2 YYREEE (reference sequence). J was trimmed by 9 bases and V by 5 bases; bases with no gene match: 15. DNA for the CDR3: TGTGCCAGCAGACGGGGGGACAGGGCAGCCTCAGGTGAGCAGTTCTTC. Protein product: CASRRGDRAASGEQFF.

The genes are TRBV5-1 and TRBJ2-4, with D uncertain. Germline values: CDR1 SGHRS, CDR2 YFSETQ. CDR3 size: 14 residues. V lost 0 bases to trimming and J lost 1 base, with 5 bases between them. The CDR3 DNA sequence: TGCGCCAGCAGCTTGGCCGGGGCCAAAAACATTCAGTACTTC. Its protein product is CASSLAGAKNIQYF.